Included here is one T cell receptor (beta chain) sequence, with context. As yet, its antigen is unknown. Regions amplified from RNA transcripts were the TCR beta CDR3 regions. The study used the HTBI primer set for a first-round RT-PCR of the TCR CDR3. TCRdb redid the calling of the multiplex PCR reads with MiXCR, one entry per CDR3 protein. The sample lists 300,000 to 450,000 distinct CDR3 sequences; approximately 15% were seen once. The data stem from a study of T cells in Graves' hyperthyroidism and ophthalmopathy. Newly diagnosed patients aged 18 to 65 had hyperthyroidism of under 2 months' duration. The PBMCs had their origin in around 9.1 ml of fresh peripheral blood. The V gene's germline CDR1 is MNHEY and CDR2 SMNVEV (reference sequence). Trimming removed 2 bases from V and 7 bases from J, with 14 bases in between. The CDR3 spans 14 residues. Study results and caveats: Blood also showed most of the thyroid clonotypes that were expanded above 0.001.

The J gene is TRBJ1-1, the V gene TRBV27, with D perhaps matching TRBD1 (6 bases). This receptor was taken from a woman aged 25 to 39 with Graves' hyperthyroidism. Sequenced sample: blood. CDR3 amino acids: CASSLMQTRGEAFF. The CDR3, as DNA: TGTGCCAGCAGTTTAATGCAGACCAGGGGTGAAGCTTTCTTT.